This T cell receptor beta chain appears in the sequencing data of a study of T-cell memory formation after mild COVID-19. In the study overall: TCR clusters showed largely donor specificity. Study-wide results and caveats: Unconfirmed was the SARS-CoV-2 specificity of second-wave clones that peaked on day 37. Whereas later expanders leaned CD4+, clones contracting day 15 to 85 showed a balanced CD4/CD8 makeup.

The authors produced TCR alpha and TCR beta cDNA libraries with sample barcodes and UMIs by 5'RACE using constant-segment primers. MiXCR, applied by TCRdb to the 5' RACE reads, yields one record per CDR3 protein. The sample has about 180,000 distinct CDR3 sequences; approximately 17% are singletons. Unmatched junction bases numbered 6, after V lost 10 bases and J lost 0 bases. Germline CDR1 reads SNHLY; CDR2 reads FYNNEI. This CDR3 comprises 14 residues. Regarding this clonotype: Its antigen is undetermined.

The TCR was taken from a man between 18 and 35 years old who had mild COVID-19 (a few samples of this study predate the infection). Cell type and time point are not known. The material sequenced was PBMCs or a T cell subset sorted from them (not recorded which). V is TRBV2 and J is TRBJ2-4, with 7 nucleotides matching TRBD1. The CDR3 DNA reads TGTGCCACCTCTGGGACAGTAGCCAAAAACATTCAGTACTTC. Residues: CATSGTVAKNIQYF.